Listed here are 25 T cell receptor beta chains from one sample, sequenced in a study of T cells in Graves' hyperthyroidism and ophthalmopathy. TCR beta CDR3 regions were amplified from RNA transcripts. A first-round RT-PCR of the TCR CDR3 used the HTBI primer set. Using its own MiXCR run on the multiplex PCR reads, TCRdb lists one record per CDR3 protein. This table holds approximately 630,000 distinct CDR3 sequences, 15% to 20% found once. Sequenced: blood. All receptors come from a woman in her twenties or thirties with Graves' hyperthyroidism.

The chain is built from TRBV28 and TRBJ2-7; the D is unclear. V dropped 2 bases and J dropped 0 bases, with 11 bases sitting between them. The germline V gene has CDR1 MDHEN and CDR2 SYDVKM. The length of the CDR3 is 15 residues. CDR3 nucleotide sequence: TGTGCCAGCAGTTTAAATTTAGGTTTCTCCTACGAGCAGTACTTC. Translated, it gives CASSLNLGFSYEQYF.

This clonotype came up a few times. The chain recombines TRBV28 with TRBJ1-2; D perhaps matches TRBD1 (5 bases). The V gene's germline CDR1 is MDHEN and CDR2 SYDVKM. Trimming shortened V by 6 bases and J by 6 bases, and 23 bases separated the two germline ends. This CDR3 has 16 residues. The CDR3 is CASSPGSGRWDNGYTF. DNA for the CDR3: TGTGCCAGCAGCCCAGGGTCGGGGCGGTGGGATAATGGCTACACCTTC.

This clonotype occurred many times. The genes are TRBV20-1 and TRBJ2-1; a possible D gene is TRBD2 (6 bases). CDR1 and CDR2 from the germline V gene are DFQATT and SNEGSKA (reference sequence). This CDR3 has 11 residues. The V gene lost 3 bases and the J gene lost 7 bases, with 7 bases spanning the gap. The CDR3 nucleotides read TGCAGTGCTAGCGGGAGTAATGAGCAGTTCTTC. It translates to CSASGSNEQFF.

This clonotype was seen a handful of times. V is TRBV4-1 and J is TRBJ2-1, with a weak D call TRBD1 (6 bases). The ends were cut back, 3 bases at V and 0 bases at J, with 12 bases in the middle. Per the germline V gene, CDR1 is MGHRA and CDR2 is YSYEKL. This CDR3 is 16 amino acids long. CDR3 region: CASSQTGQTSYNEQFF. In DNA, the CDR3 is TGCGCCAGCAGCCAGACAGGACAGACCTCCTACAATGAGCAGTTCTTC.

This clonotype was detected many times. V gene TRBV7-2 combines with J gene TRBJ2-3; 10 nucleotides agree with TRBD1. The CDR3 consists of 16 residues. Trimming removed 5 bases from V and 1 base from J; junction bases left unmatched: 6. Germline loops: CDR1 SGHTA, CDR2 FQGNSA. CDR3: CASSARTGGGTDTQYF. CDR3 sequence (DNA): TGTGCCAGCAGCGCAAGGACAGGGGGGGGCACAGATACGCAGTATTTT.

In this sample, this clonotype turned up many times. The V gene is TRBV12-3 or TRBV12-4, the J gene TRBJ2-1; TRBD1 aligns across 7 bases. V was pared by 4 bases and J by 3 bases, with 3 bases of the junction left unmatched. The CDR3 is 14 residues long. The CDR3 DNA follows: TGTGCCAGCAGTTGGGCAGGGGGCTACAATGAGCAGTTCTTC. As protein: CASSWAGGYNEQFF.

This clonotype has a count of ten or more. Germline is not matched at one junction end, which may reflect a read error. The V gene is TRBV6-2 or TRBV6-3, the J gene TRBJ2-7, with 8 bases that match TRBD2. The CDR3 loop spans 16 amino acids. Germline V CDR1 and CDR2: MNHEY, SVGEGT. CDR3 DNA: TGTGCCAGCAAACCCGCAGTTGGACTAGCCGGATACGAGCTGTACTTC. This translates into CASKPAVGLAGYELYF.

This clonotype appeared many times. The chain recombines TRBV3-1 with TRBJ2-5; no firm D call. With 0 bases removed from V and 5 bases from J, the gap between germline ends came to 7 bases. There are 13 residues in the CDR3. Germline values: CDR1 LGHDT, CDR2 YNNKEL (reference sequence). CDR3 loop: CASSQDRRETQYF. The CDR3 nucleotides are TGTGCCAGCAGCCAAGATCGTCGGGAGACCCAGTACTTC.

This clonotype came up a few times. The V and J genes are TRBV7-2 and TRBJ2-5; 7 bases line up with TRBD2. V was clipped by 3 bases and J by 0 bases; unmatched bases: 13. This CDR3 region has 18 residues. The germline V gene has CDR1 SGHTA and CDR2 FQGNSA. The CDR3 DNA is TGTGCCAGCAGCTTCAGTACTAGCGCCTTCCGGTACCAAGAGACCCAGTACTTC. It encodes CASSFSTSAFRYQETQYF.

This clonotype was counted many times. The chain recombines TRBV11-1 with TRBJ2-5; D perhaps matches TRBD1 (7 bases). Germline lookup yields CDR1 SGHAT and CDR2 FQDESV (reference sequence). V lost 6 bases, J lost 7 bases, and 15 bases lay in between. The CDR3 loop spans 13 amino acids. The CDR3 bases are TGTGCCAGCAGTCGGACAGGAGGGAGGACCCAGTACTTC. This codes for CASSRTGGRTQYF. Combining the CDR3 with reference TRBV11-1 and TRBJ2-5 gives the whole variable domain EAEVAQSPRYKITEKSQAVAFWCDPISGHATLYWYRQILGQGPELLVQFQDESVVDDSQLPKDRFSAERLKGVDSTLKIQPAELGDSAMYLCASSRTGGRTQYFGPGTRLLVL.

The chain joins TRBV5-5 to TRBJ2-5; D is unclear. Per the germline V gene, CDR1 is SGHKS and CDR2 is YYEKEE (reference sequence). Trimming shortened V by 0 bases and J by 5 bases, and 14 bases separated the two germline ends. This CDR3 region has 15 residues. The CDR3 DNA follows: TGTGCCAGCAGCTTGGAGCCGTATGATCGGGAGACCCAGTACTTC. Protein sequence: CASSLEPYDRETQYF.

As regards this clonotype: At one boundary the junction diverges from the germline segment, which might be a read error. V gene TRBV19 combines with J gene TRBJ2-1; 7 bases are a match to TRBD2. This CDR3 is 15 amino acids long. The germline gives CDR1 LNHDA, CDR2 SQIVND (reference sequence). CDR3 nucleotides: TGTGCCAGTAGTGCGCTAGCGGACTCCTGCAATGAGCAGTTCTTC. Translated, it gives CASSALADSCNEQFF.

At least ten counts were recorded for this clonotype. The CDR3 region has the DNA TGTGCCAGCAGCCAAAGTCTACTAGCGGTCTACGAGCAGTACTTC. Translation: CASSQSLLAVYEQYF. The chain links TRBV3-1 to TRBJ2-7; 8 bases are a match to TRBD2. The V gene end was trimmed by 2 bases and the J gene end by 3 bases; junction bases not matched to a gene: 6. This CDR3 has 15 amino acids. The germline CDR1 and CDR2 sequences are LGHDT and YNNKEL (reference sequence).

There are many counts of this clonotype. This chain links TRBV7-8 with TRBJ2-3; D might be TRBD1 or TRBD2, each matching 5 bases. Germline V gene lookup returns CDR1 SGHVS and CDR2 FQNEAQ. Trimming removed 1 base at V and 4 bases at J, with 12 bases between. CDR3 length: 15 residues. DNA for the CDR3: TGTGCCAGCAGCTTAGGGGGGTTAGGATCAGATACGCAGTATTTT. It encodes CASSLGGLGSDTQYF.

At least ten counts were recorded for this clonotype. The chain is built from TRBV30 and TRBJ1-1; D is unclear. The CDR3 runs to 15 residues. The germline CDR1 and CDR2 sequences are GTSNPN and SVGIG (reference sequence). V was clipped by 0 bases and J by 0 bases, with 11 bases between them. Written as DNA, the CDR3 is TGTGCCTGGAGTGTGCGGGGTCACTTGAACACTGAAGCTTTCTTT. Protein product: CAWSVRGHLNTEAFF.

Note on this clonotype: This clone may be a read error of a much larger clone one base away. This chain links TRBV28 with TRBJ1-1; D possibly corresponds to TRBD1 (6 bases). V was cut by 6 bases and J by 0 bases, with 20 bases left in between. Looked up from germline, CDR1 is MDHEN and CDR2 is SYDVKM. This CDR3 has 17 amino acids. CDR3 loop: CASRPRGRPLMNTEAFF. Here the CDR3 DNA reads TGTGCCAGCAGACCCAGGGGCCGCCCTCTTATGAACACTGAAGCTTTCTTT. Together with reference TRBV28 and TRBJ1-1, the CDR3 gives the full variable domain: DVKVTQSSRYLVKRTGEKVFLECVQDMDHENMFWYRQDPGLGLRLIYFSYDVKMKEKGDIPEGYSVSREKKERFSLILESASTNQTSMYLCASRPRGRPLMNTEAFFGQGTRLTVV.

This clonotype was picked up many times. The chain has TRBV30 and TRBJ2-2; D is undetermined. Trimming left V 0 bases short and J 7 bases short, with 9 bases between. The germline V gene has CDR1 GTSNPN and CDR2 SVGIG (reference sequence). This CDR3 has 13 amino acids. This CDR3 reads CAWSVQKIGELFF. The CDR3 DNA follows: TGTGCCTGGAGTGTGCAGAAGATCGGGGAGCTGTTTTTT.

The chain combines TRBV12-5 with TRBJ2-1, with 11 positions matching TRBD2. V shed 0 bases and J 4 bases; nucleotides not matched to a gene: 11. Looked up from germline, CDR1 is LGHNT and CDR2 is FRNRAP. The length of the CDR3 is 19 residues. The CDR3 is CASGLVGISGTSGYNEQFF. Written as DNA, the CDR3 is TGTGCTAGTGGTTTGGTAGGGATCTCCGGGACTAGCGGATACAATGAGCAGTTCTTC.

This clonotype was seen more than once but under ten times. The chain carries TRBV20-1 and TRBJ1-1; TRBD1 is a possible D gene (5 bases). Germline CDR1 DFQATT, CDR2 SNEGSKA (reference sequence). CDR3 length: 14 residues. V dropped 1 base and J dropped 4 bases, with 13 bases sitting between them. Here the CDR3 DNA reads TGCAGTGCTAGAGGGTTGGCAGGGTCCACTGAAGCTTTCTTT. As protein: CSARGLAGSTEAFF.

This clonotype was counted ten times or more. The chain has TRBV6-6 and TRBJ2-7; the match to TRBD1 covers 8 bases. J was trimmed by 4 bases and V by 0 bases; bases with no gene match: 2. There are 14 residues in the CDR3. Per germline, CDR1 MNHNY and CDR2 SVGAGI (reference sequence). The DNA of the CDR3 is TGTGCCAGCAGTTACTCTGGGACAGGTTACGAGCAGTACTTC. Translating it yields CASSYSGTGYEQYF.

This clonotype appeared many times. The genes are TRBV12-3 or TRBV12-4 and TRBJ2-3; D not resolved. This CDR3 spans 12 amino acids. V gave up 3 bases and J gave up 4 bases, with 5 bases separating them. CDR3 residues: CASSFGADTQYF. The CDR3 nucleotides are TGTGCCAGCAGTTTTGGCGCAGATACGCAGTATTTT.

This clonotype was found many times. J is TRBJ2-5 and V is TRBV12-3 or TRBV12-4, with 7 bases aligning to TRBD1. V was clipped by 8 bases and J by 4 bases; unmatched bases: 10. The CDR3 contains 14 residues. CDR3: CASGATGVGETQYF. The CDR3, as DNA: TGTGCCAGCGGCGCTACAGGGGTAGGAGAGACCCAGTACTTC.

Only a few counts were recorded for this clonotype. The chain employs TRBV9 and TRBJ2-3; TRBD2 aligns across 7 bases. Germline lookup yields CDR1 SGDLS and CDR2 YYNGEE. V lost 4 bases to trimming and J lost 1 base; unmatched junction nucleotides: 9. This CDR3 has 16 amino acids. This CDR3 is CASSPRAGDRTDTQYF. DNA for the CDR3: TGTGCCAGCAGCCCCCGGGCGGGAGATCGCACAGATACGCAGTATTTT.

This clonotype was detected many times. The V call is TRBV6-2 or TRBV6-3, the J call TRBJ2-7; 9 nucleotides line up with TRBD2. The CDR3 spans 14 residues. V dropped 4 bases and J dropped 6; count of bases not matched to a gene: 7. The germline CDR1 and CDR2 sequences are MNHEY and SVGEGT. The CDR3 loop reads CASSLAGVTIEQYF. DNA for the CDR3: TGTGCCAGCAGTTTAGCGGGAGTCACGATCGAGCAGTACTTC.

CDR3: CASSLDTRTSGSTDTQYF. In DNA form, the CDR3 reads TGTGCCAGCAGCTTAGACACCCGGACTAGCGGGTCTACAGATACGCAGTATTTT. The chain combines TRBV11-2 with TRBJ2-3, with TRBD2 matching over 11 bases. V lost 0 bases and J lost 3; bases outside the gene matches: 8. There are 18 residues in the CDR3. CDR1 and CDR2 from the germline V gene are SGHAT and FQNNGV.